This TCR beta chain was found in a study of shared clonotypes between healthy human individuals. Broader study findings: Rarefaction showed sorted-subset sequencing was incomplete despite large depth.

On this clone itself: The antigen remains undetermined.

From germline, CDR1 is SGHRS and CDR2 YFSETQ. The ends lost 3 bases at V and 2 bases at J; junction bases unmatched: 3. The CDR3 runs to 14 residues. It was across several immunoSEQ plates that each subset's genomic DNA was evenly split. Clones were read by immunoSEQ multiplex PCR, and TCRdb kept only the in-frame ones, dropping some. The sample yields hundreds of thousands of clones, about 74% seen once. The origin of this receptor is a woman aged 25-40 years in good health. The genes are TRBV5-1 and TRBJ2-7; 9 bases are shared with TRBD2. Sequenced sample: memory CD4+ T cells sorted from blood. Subset: CD45RA-negative fraction. The CDR3 bases are TGCGCCAGCAGCTGGACTAGCGCAACCTACGAGCAGTACTTC. Its translation is CASSWTSATYEQYF.